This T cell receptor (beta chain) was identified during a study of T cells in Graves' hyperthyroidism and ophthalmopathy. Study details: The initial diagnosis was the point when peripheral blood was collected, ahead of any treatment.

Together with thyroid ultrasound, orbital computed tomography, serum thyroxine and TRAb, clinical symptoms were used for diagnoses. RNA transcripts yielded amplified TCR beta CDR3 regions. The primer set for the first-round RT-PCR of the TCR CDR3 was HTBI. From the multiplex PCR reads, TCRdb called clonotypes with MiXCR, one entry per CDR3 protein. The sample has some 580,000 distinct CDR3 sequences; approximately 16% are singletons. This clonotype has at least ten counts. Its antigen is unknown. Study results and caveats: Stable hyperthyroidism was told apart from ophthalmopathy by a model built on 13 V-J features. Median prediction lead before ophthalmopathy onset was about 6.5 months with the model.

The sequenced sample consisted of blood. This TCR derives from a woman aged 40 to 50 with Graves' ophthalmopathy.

CDR3 region: CSAKRYGITDTQYF. The CDR3, as DNA: TGCAGTGCTAAGCGGTACGGGATCACAGATACGCAGTATTTT. This chain uses TRBV20-1 with TRBJ2-3; D is possibly TRBD2 (5 bases). Germline CDR1 DFQATT, CDR2 SNEGSKA (reference sequence). Trimming pared 4 bases from V and 2 bases from J, leaving 13 bases between. There are 14 residues in the CDR3.